This T cell receptor (beta chain) was sequenced for a study of blood T cells in healthy people across ages. The study's findings and limits: While age rose, TCR beta diversity per million T cells dropped in a roughly linear way. More naive CD4+ cells and higher diversity were found in long-lived than in aged donors. Estimated diversity across one million T cells was deemed an underestimate.

V lost 7 bases and J 4 bases, leaving 17 bases between the germline ends. There are 15 residues in the CDR3. With a J-beta primer mix and a sample-barcoded 5' primer, a second PCR ran about 6 to 11 cycles. Each cDNA molecule received a tag from a template-switch adaptor that had 12 random nucleotides. A single record per CDR3 protein comes from TCRdb applying MiXCR to the 5' RACE reads. Found here are roughly 1.9 million distinct CDR3 sequences, roughly two fifths of them singletons; the top ten hold under 25%. As concerns this clonotype: Antigen: not known.

Sequencing was performed on blood. The genes are TRBV12-3 or TRBV12-4 and TRBJ1-5; D might be TRBD1 (5 bases). This TCR was recovered from a human donor in good health. CDR3 sequence reads: CASKPRGGPNQPQHF. The CDR3 DNA follows: TGTGCCAGCAAACCCCGGGGGGGACCTAATCAGCCCCAGCATTTT.